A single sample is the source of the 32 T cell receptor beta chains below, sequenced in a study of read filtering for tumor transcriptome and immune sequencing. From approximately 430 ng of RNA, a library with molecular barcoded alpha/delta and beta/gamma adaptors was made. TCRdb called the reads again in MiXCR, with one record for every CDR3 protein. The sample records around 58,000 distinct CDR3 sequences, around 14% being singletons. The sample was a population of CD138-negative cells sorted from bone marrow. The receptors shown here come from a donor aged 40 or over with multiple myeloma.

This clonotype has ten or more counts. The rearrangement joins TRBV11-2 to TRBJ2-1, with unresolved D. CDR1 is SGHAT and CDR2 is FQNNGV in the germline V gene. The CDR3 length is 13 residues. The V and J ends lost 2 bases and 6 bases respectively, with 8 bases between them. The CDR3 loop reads CASSLSPTNEQFF. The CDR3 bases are TGTGCCAGCAGCTTAAGCCCAACCAATGAGCAGTTCTTC.

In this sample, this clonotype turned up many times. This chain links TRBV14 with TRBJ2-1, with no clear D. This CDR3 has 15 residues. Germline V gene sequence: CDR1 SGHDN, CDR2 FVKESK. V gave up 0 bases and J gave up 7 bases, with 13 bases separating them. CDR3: CASSQETVGVNEQFF. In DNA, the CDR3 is TGTGCCAGCAGCCAAGAAACAGTCGGAGTTAATGAGCAGTTCTTC.

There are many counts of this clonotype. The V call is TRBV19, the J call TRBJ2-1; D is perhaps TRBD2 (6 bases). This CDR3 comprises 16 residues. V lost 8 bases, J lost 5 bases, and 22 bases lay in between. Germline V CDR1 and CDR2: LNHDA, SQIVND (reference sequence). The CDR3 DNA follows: TGTGCCAGTCGGGACTTCTTCGGGAAATCTAACAATGAGCAGTTCTTC. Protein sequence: CASRDFFGKSNNEQFF.

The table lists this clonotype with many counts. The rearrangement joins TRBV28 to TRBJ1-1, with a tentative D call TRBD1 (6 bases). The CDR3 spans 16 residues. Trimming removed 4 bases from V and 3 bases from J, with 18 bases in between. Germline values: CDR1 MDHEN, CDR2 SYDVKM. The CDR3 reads CASSSPVGGRDTEAFF. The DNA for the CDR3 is TGTGCCAGCAGTTCTCCGGTGGGGGGCCGGGACACTGAAGCTTTCTTT.

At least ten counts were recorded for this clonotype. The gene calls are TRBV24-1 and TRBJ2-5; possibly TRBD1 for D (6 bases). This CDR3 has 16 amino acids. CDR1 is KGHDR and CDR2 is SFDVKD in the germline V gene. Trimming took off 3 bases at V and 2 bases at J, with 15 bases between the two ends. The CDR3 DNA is TGTGCCACCAGTGATCGCAAAAAGGGGGTGCAAGAGACCCAGTACTTC. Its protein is CATSDRKKGVQETQYF.

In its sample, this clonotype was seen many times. DNA for the CDR3: TGTGCCAGCAGCTTTGGGGGGAAAGCAGATACGCAGTATTTT. It encodes CASSFGGKADTQYF. The J gene is TRBJ2-3, the V gene TRBV11-2; tentative D call: TRBD2 (6 bases). Germline lookup yields CDR1 SGHAT and CDR2 FQNNGV. CDR3 length: 14 residues. V lost 3 bases to trimming and J lost 4 bases, with 11 bases between them.

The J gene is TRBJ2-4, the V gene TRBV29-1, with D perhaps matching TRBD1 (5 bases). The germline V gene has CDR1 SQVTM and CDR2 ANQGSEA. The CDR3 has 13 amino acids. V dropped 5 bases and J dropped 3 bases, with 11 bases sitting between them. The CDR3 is CSVLARDKNIQYF. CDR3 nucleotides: TGCAGCGTTCTTGCCAGGGACAAAAACATTCAGTACTTC. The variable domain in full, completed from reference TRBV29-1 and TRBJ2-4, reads SAVISQKPSRDICQRGTSLTIQCQVDSQVTMMFWYRQQPGQSLTLIATANQGSEATYESGFVIDKFPISRPNLTFSTLTVSNMSPEDSSIYLCSVLARDKNIQYFGAGTRLSVL.

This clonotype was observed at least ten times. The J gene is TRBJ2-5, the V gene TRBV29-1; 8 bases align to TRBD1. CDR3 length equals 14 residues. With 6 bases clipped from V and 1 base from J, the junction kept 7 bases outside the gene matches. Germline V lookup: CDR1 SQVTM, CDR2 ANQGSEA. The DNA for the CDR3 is TGCAGCGTCCTCGGGACAGGCCCCCAAGAGACCCAGTACTTC. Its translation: CSVLGTGPQETQYF.

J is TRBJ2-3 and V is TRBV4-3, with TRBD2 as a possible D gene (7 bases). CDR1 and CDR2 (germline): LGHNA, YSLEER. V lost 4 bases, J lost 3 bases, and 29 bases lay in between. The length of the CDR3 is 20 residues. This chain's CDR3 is CASSLRTKWGGGASTDTQYF. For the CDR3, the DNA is TGCGCCAGCAGCCTCCGCACGAAGTGGGGTGGGGGGGCTAGTACAGATACGCAGTATTTT.

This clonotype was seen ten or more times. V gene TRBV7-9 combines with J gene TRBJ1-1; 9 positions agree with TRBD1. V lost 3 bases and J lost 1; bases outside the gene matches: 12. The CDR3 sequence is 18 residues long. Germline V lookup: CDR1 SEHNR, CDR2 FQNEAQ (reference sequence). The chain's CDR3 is CASSFPEGQGSSNTEAFF. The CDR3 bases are TGTGCCAGCAGCTTCCCCGAGGGACAGGGTAGTTCGAACACTGAAGCTTTCTTT. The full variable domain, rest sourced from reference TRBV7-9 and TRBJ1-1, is DTGVSQNPRHKITKRGQNVTFRCDPISEHNRLYWYRQTLGQGPEFLTYFQNEAQLEKSRLLSDRFSAERPKGSFSTLEIQRTEQGDSAMYLCASSFPEGQGSSNTEAFFGQGTRLTVV.

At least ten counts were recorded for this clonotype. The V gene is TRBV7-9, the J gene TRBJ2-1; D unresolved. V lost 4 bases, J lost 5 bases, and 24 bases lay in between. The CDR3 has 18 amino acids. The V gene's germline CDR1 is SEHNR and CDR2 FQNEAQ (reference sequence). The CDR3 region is CASSSPRKKETWNNEQFF. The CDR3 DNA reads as TGTGCCAGCAGCTCCCCAAGAAAAAAGGAGACGTGGAACAATGAGCAGTTCTTC.

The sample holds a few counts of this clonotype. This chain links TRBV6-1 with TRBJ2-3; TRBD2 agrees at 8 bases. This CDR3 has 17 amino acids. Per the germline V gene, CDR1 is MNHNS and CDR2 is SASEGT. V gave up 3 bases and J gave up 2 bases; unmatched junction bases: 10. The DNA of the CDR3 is TGTGCCAGCAGTGACCCTCACTTAGCGGGACCCACAGATACGCAGTATTTT. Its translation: CASSDPHLAGPTDTQYF.

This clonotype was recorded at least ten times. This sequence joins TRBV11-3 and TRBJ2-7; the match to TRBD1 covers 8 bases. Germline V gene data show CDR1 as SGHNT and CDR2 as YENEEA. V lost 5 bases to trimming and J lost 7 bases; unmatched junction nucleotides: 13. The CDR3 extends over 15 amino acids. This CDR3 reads CASSRDRGGRMEQYF. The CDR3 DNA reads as TGTGCCAGCAGCCGTGACAGGGGAGGTCGAATGGAGCAGTACTTC.

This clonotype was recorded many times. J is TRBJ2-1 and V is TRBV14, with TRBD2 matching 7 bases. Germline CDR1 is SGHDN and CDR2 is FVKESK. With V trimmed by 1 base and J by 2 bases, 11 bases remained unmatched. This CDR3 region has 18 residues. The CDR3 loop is CASSQGLRGGSAYNEQFF. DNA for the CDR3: TGTGCCAGCAGCCAAGGCCTCCGGGGCGGGAGCGCCTACAATGAGCAGTTCTTC.

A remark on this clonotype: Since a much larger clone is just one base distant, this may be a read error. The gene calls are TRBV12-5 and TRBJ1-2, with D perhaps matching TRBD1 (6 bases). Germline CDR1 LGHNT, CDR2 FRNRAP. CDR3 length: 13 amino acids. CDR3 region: CSSGLDSVYGYTF. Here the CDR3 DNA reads TGTTCTAGTGGTTTGGACAGCGTCTATGGCTACACCTTC. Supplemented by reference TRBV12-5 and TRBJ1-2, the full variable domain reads DARVTQTPRHKVTEMGQEVTMRCQPILGHNTVFWYRQTMMQGLELLAYFRNRAPLDDSGMPKDRFSAEMPDATLATLKIQPSEPRDSAVYFCSSGLDSVYGYTFGSGTRLTVV.

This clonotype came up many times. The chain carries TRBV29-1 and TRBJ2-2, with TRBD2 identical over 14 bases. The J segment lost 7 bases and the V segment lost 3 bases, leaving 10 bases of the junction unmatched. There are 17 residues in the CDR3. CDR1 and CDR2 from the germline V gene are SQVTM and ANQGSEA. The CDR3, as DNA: TGCAGCGTTGAGCCCCGACTAGCGGGAGGGCCGATCGGGGAGCTGTTTTTT. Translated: CSVEPRLAGGPIGELFF.

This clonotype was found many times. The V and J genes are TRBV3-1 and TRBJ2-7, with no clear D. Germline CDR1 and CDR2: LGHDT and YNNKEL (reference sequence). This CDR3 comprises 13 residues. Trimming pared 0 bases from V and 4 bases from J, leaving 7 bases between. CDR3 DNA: TGTGCCAGCAGCCAAGATTCTACTTACGAGCAGTACTTC. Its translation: CASSQDSTYEQYF.

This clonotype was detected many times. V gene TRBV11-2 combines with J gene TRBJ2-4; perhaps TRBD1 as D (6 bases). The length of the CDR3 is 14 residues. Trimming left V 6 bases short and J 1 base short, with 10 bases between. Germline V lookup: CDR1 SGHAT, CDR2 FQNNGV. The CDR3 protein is CASRAQGAKNIQYF. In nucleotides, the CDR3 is TGTGCCAGCAGGGCCCAGGGGGCCAAAAACATTCAGTACTTC.

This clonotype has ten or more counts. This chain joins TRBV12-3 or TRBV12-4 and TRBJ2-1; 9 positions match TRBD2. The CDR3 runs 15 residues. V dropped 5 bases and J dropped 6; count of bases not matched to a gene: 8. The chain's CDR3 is CASSDAGGGVNEQFF. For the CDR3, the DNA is TGTGCCAGCAGTGATGCGGGAGGGGGGGTCAATGAGCAGTTCTTC.

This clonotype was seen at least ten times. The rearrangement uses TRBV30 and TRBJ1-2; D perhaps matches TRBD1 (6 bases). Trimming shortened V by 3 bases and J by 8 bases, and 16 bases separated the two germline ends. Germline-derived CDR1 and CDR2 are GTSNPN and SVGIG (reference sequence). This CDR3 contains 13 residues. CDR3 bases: TGTGCCTGGAGGGGAACAGGGATCGGAGGCTACACCTTC. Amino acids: CAWRGTGIGGYTF.

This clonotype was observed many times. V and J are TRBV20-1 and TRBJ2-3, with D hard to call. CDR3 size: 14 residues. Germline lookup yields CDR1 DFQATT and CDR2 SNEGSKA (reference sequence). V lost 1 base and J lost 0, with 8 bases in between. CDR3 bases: TGCAGTGCTAGAGGGCGGCTCAGCACAGATACGCAGTATTTT. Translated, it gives CSARGRLSTDTQYF.

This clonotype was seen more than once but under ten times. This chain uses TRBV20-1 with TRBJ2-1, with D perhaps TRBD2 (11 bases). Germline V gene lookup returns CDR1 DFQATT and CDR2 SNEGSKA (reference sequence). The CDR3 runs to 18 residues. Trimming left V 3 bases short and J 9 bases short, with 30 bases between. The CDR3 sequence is CSARGQGLAGGNPLEQFF. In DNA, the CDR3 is TGCAGTGCTAGGGGACAGGGGTTAGCGGGAGGGAATCCTCTTGAGCAGTTCTTC.

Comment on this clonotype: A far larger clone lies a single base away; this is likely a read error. The CDR3 spells CASSGSYNEQFF. In DNA, the CDR3 is TGTGCCAGCAGCGGGTCCTACAATGAGCAGTTCTTC. The rearrangement joins TRBV5-8 to TRBJ2-1, with D hard to call. CDR1 SGHTS and CDR2 YDEGEE come from the germline V gene. V was shortened by 4 bases and J by 1 base, with 3 bases between the two germline ends. The CDR3 extends over 12 amino acids.

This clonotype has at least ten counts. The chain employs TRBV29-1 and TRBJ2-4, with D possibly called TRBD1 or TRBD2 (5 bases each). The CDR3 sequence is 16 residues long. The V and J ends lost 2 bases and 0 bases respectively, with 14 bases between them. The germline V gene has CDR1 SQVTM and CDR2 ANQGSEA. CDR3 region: CSVETTAALAKNIQYF. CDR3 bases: TGCAGCGTTGAAACGACAGCGGCCTTAGCCAAAAACATTCAGTACTTC.

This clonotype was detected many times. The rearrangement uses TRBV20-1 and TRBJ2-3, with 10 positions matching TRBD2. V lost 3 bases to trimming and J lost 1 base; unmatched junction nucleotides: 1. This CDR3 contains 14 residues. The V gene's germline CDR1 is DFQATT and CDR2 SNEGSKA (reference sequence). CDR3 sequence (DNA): TGCAGTGCTAGCGGGACTAGCGGCACAGATACGCAGTATTTT. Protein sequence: CSASGTSGTDTQYF.

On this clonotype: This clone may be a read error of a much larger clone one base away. The CDR3 DNA follows: TGTGCCGCCAGCAGAGGACCCGGGACTAGCTATACCGATGAGCAGTTCTTC. It translates to CAASRGPGTSYTDEQFF. The chain couples TRBV15 to TRBJ2-1, with TRBD2 identical over 9 bases. This CDR3 spans 17 amino acids. CDR1 LNHNV and CDR2 YYDKDF come from the germline V gene (reference sequence).

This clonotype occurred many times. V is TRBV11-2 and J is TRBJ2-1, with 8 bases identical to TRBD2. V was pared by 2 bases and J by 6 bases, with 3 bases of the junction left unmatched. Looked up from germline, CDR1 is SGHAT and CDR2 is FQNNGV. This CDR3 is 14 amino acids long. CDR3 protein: CASSLLTSGNEQFF. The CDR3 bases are TGTGCCAGCAGCTTATTAACTAGCGGCAATGAGCAGTTCTTC.

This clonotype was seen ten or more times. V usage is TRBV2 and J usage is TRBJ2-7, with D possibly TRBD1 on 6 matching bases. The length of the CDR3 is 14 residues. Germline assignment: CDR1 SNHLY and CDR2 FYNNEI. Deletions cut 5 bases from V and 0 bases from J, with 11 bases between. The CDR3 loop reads CASSPDRGSYEQYF. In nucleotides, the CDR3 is TGTGCCAGCAGTCCGGACAGAGGCTCCTACGAGCAGTACTTC.

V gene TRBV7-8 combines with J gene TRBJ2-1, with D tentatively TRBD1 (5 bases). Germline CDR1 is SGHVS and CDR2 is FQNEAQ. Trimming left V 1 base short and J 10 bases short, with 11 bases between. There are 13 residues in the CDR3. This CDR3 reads CASSLGGVDEQFF. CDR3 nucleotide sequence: TGTGCCAGCAGCTTAGGGGGCGTGGACGAGCAGTTCTTC.

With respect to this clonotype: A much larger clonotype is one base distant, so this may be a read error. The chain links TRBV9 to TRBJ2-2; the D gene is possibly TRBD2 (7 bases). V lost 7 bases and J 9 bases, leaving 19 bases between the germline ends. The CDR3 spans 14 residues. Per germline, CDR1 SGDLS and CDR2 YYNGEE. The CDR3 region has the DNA TGTGCCAGCGGCATCGGGGGGCGCAATCGGGAGCTGTTTTTT. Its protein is CASGIGGRNRELFF.

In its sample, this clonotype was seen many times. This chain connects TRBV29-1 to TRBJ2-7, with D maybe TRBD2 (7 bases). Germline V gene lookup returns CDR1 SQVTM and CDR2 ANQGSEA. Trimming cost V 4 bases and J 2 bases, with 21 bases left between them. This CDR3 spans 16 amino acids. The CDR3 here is CSVVPMGGRVAYEQYF. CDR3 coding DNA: TGCAGCGTTGTGCCCATGGGGGGGCGGGTAGCCTACGAGCAGTACTTC.

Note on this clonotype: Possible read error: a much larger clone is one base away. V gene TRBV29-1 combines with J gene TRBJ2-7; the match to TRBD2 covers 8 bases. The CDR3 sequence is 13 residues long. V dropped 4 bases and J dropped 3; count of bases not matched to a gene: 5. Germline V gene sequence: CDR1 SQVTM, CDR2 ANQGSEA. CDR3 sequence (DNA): TGCAGCGTTGTGTCTAGCGGGCGCTACGAGCAGTACTTC. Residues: CSVVSSGRYEQYF.